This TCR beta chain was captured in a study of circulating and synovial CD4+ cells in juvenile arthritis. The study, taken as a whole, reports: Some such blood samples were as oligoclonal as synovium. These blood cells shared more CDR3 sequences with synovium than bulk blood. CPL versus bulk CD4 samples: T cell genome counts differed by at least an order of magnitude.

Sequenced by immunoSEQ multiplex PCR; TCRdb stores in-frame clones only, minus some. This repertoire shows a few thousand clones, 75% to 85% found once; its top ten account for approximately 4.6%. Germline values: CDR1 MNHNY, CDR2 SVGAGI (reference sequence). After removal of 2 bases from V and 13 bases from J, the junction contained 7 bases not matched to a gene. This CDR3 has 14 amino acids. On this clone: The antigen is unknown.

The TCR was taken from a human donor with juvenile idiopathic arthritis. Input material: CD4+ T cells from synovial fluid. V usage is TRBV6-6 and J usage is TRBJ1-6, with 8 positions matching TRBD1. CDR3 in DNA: TGTGCCAGCAGTTACGGACAGGGTGGTTCCCCCCTCCACTTT. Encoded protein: CASSYGQGGSPLHF.